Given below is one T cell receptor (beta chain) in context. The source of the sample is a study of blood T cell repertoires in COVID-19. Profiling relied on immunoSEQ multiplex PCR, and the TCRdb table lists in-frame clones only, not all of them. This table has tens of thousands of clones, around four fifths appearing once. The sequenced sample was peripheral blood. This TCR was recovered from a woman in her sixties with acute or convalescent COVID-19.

The CDR3 is CASSDDRAGGYTF. CDR3 DNA sequence: TGCGCCAGCAGCGACGACAGGGCTGGTGGCTACACCTTC. The chain couples TRBV5-1 to TRBJ1-2; 7 bases match TRBD1. The V segment lost 4 bases and the J segment 7 bases; nucleotides outside the gene matches: 7. CDR1 and CDR2 from the germline V gene are SGHRS and YFSETQ. The CDR3 covers 13 residues.